Each of the 24 T cell receptor beta chains below was sequenced from the same sample in a study of regulatory T cells in long-lasting Graves disease. The time point was: persistent/refractory GD, antithyroid drugs over 5 years with positive TRAb. Isolated PBMC RNA provided the starting material for the TCR library. Construction of the TCR beta libraries employed iRepertoire HTBI primers in conjunction with Arm-PCR of CDR3 regions. TCRdb recomputed calls from the multiplex PCR reads with MiXCR, one row per CDR3 protein. Of over 650,000 distinct CDR3 sequences in the sample, about 30% were seen once. The sample here was peripheral blood mononuclear cells (PBMCs), taken when the disease was refractory, from a patient treated with antithyroid drugs. Receptors originate from a female donor with Graves disease.

V is TRBV20-1 and J is TRBJ1-4; 8 bases align to TRBD1. Germline lookup yields CDR1 DFQATT and CDR2 SNEGSKA (reference sequence). V shed 5 bases and J 0 bases; nucleotides not matched to a gene: 11. The CDR3 runs to 17 residues. The CDR3 loop reads CSAGSDRGVSTNEKLFF. The CDR3, as DNA: TGCAGTGCTGGTTCCGACAGGGGAGTTTCAACTAATGAAAAACTGTTTTTT.

The V and J genes are TRBV28 and TRBJ1-1, with a possible D match to TRBD1 (5 bases). The V gene lost 6 bases and the J gene lost 0 bases, with 20 bases spanning the gap. The CDR3 runs 17 residues. The germline V gene encodes CDR1 MDHEN and CDR2 SYDVKM. In nucleotides, the CDR3 is TGTGCCAGCAGCTTGGCCGTAGACAGCCTCATGAACACTGAAGCTTTCTTT. Its translation: CASSLAVDSLMNTEAFF.

The chain carries TRBV4-1 and TRBJ2-7; a possible D gene is TRBD1 (6 bases). The V end lost 5 bases, the J end lost 4 bases, and 18 bases lay between the germline ends. CDR1 is MGHRA and CDR2 is YSYEKL in the germline V gene. The CDR3 runs to 15 residues. The CDR3 region is CASSYTMTGSYEQYF. CDR3 DNA sequence: TGCGCCAGCAGCTACACAATGACAGGCTCATACGAGCAGTACTTC.

CDR3 sequence (DNA): TGTGCCAGCAGCGTAGAGGGCGTGGGCCAAGAGACCCAGTACTTC. It is translated as CASSVEGVGQETQYF. J is TRBJ2-5 and V is TRBV9; D is unclear. Germline V gene lookup returns CDR1 SGDLS and CDR2 YYNGEE. There are 15 residues in the CDR3. With 0 bases removed from V and 1 base from J, the gap between germline ends came to 10 bases.

The chain recombines TRBV30 with TRBJ2-2, with D tentatively TRBD2 (6 bases). The germline V gene has CDR1 GTSNPN and CDR2 SVGIG (reference sequence). V was shortened by 3 bases and J by 1 base, with 12 bases between the two germline ends. The CDR3 covers 15 residues. The CDR3, as DNA: TGTGCCTGGAGCCGGGGGACGCAGAACACCGGGGAGCTGTTTTTT. Protein: CAWSRGTQNTGELFF.

This clonotype was counted at least ten times. The chain joins TRBV30 to TRBJ2-2; TRBD1 matches at 7 bases. V shed 6 bases, J shed 6 bases, and the junction held 10 bases outside the gene matches. Germline lookup yields CDR1 GTSNPN and CDR2 SVGIG (reference sequence). The CDR3 runs 14 residues. CDR3 nucleotide sequence: TGTGCCTGCGTCTGGTACAGGGGTTCCGGGGAGCTGTTTTTT. It is translated as CACVWYRGSGELFF.

This clonotype was found many times. This chain joins TRBV2 and TRBJ2-7, with 8 bases matching TRBD1. This CDR3 has 14 residues. CDR1 SNHLY and CDR2 FYNNEI come from the germline V gene. J lost 5 bases, V lost 1 base, and 4 bases had no gene match. DNA of the CDR3: TGTGCCAGCAGTGAAGGACAGGGGCCCCACGAGCAGTACTTC. It translates to CASSEGQGPHEQYF.

This clonotype was observed a few times. This chain uses TRBV20-1 with TRBJ2-5; the D is unclear. The germline V gene encodes CDR1 DFQATT and CDR2 SNEGSKA (reference sequence). This CDR3 contains 13 residues. V was shortened by 3 bases and J by 4 bases, with 12 bases between the two germline ends. CDR3 coding DNA: TGCAGTGCTAGTGTGGGCATGGGAGAGACCCAGTACTTC. This encodes CSASVGMGETQYF.

The chain uses TRBV28 and TRBJ2-3; D possibly corresponds to TRBD2 (6 bases). Germline loops: CDR1 MDHEN, CDR2 SYDVKM. The CDR3 contains 12 residues. Between the trimmed V and J ends, which lost 5 bases and 6 bases, there was a span of 9 bases. The CDR3, as DNA: TGTGCCAGCAGTGGCGGGGCGGATACGCAGTATTTT. Translation: CASSGGADTQYF.

The V gene is TRBV19, the J gene TRBJ1-5; possibly TRBD1 for D (6 bases). Between the trimmed V and J ends, which lost 5 bases and 3 bases, there was a span of 11 bases. The CDR3 covers 14 residues. CDR1 is LNHDA, CDR2 SQIVND, per germline (reference sequence). The CDR3 DNA follows: TGTGCCAGTAGTCCAACAGGGTACAATCAGCCCCAGCATTTT. Protein product: CASSPTGYNQPQHF.

On this clonotype itself: This clone may be a read error of a much larger clone one base away. The chain couples TRBV28 to TRBJ1-1; unclear D gene. The CDR3 has 14 residues. Germline loops: CDR1 MDHEN, CDR2 SYDVKM. The CDR3 DNA follows: TGTGCCGGCAGGACCTCCCCCTTGAACACTGAAGCTTTCTTT. Residues: CAGRTSPLNTEAFF. Full variable domain (rest looked up from reference TRBV28 and TRBJ1-1): DVKVTQSSRYLVKRTGEKVFLECVQDMDHENMFWYRQDPGLGLRLIYFSYDVKMKEKGDIPEGYSVSREKKERFSLILESASTNQTSMYLCAGRTSPLNTEAFFGQGTRLTVV.

This clonotype was seen more than once but under ten times. The chain joins TRBV20-1 to TRBJ2-7, with 8 bases fitting TRBD2. V lost 3 bases and J lost 3; bases outside the gene matches: 1. The CDR3 is made up of 12 amino acids. From germline, CDR1 is DFQATT and CDR2 SNEGSKA (reference sequence). The CDR3 loop is CSARRGDYEQYF. Here the CDR3 DNA reads TGCAGTGCTAGGCGGGGGGACTACGAGCAGTACTTC.

The sample holds a few counts of this clonotype. The chain joins TRBV18 to TRBJ2-5; D unclear. This CDR3 has 13 amino acids. Per germline, CDR1 KGHSH and CDR2 LQKENI. With 0 bases removed from V and 5 bases from J, the gap between germline ends came to 7 bases. The CDR3 loop is CASSPPTRETQYF. The DNA for the CDR3 is TGTGCCAGCTCACCACCAACCCGCGAGACCCAGTACTTC.

The table lists this clonotype with a few counts. The chain recombines TRBV28 with TRBJ2-5; possibly TRBD2 for D (5 bases). CDR3 length equals 13 residues. V was pared by 8 bases and J by 7 bases, with 17 bases between. Per germline, CDR1 MDHEN and CDR2 SYDVKM. CDR3 in DNA: TGTGCCAGCGCCAGACTAATTAGAGGGACCCAGTACTTC. Translation gives CASARLIRGTQYF.

With regard to this clonotype: Germline and junction disagree at one end, which may indicate a read error. This chain links TRBV11-2 with TRBJ2-7; 8 bases are shared with TRBD2. This CDR3 has 13 residues. Germline V gene lookup returns CDR1 SGHAT and CDR2 FQNNGV. CDR3 sequence (DNA): TGTGACAGCGGACAGCGGGAGTCCTACGAGCAGTACTTC. Protein product: CDSGQRESYEQYF.

This clonotype was found many times. The rearrangement joins TRBV20-1 to TRBJ1-4, with unresolved D. Looked up from germline, CDR1 is DFQATT and CDR2 is SNEGSKA (reference sequence). Trimming cost V 1 base and J 8 bases, with 5 bases left between them. The CDR3 is made up of 11 amino acids. The CDR3 sequence is CSARGTEKLFF. CDR3 DNA sequence: TGCAGTGCTAGAGGGACCGAAAAACTGTTTTTT.

For this clonotype: One end of the junction is discordant with germline, which a read error may explain. This chain uses TRBV6-1 with TRBJ1-1; D unclear. The CDR3 contains 15 residues. Germline V lookup: CDR1 MNHNS, CDR2 SASEGT. In nucleotides, the CDR3 is TGTGCCCGCAGTGAATACATCATGGGCGACACTGAAGCTTTCTTT. It translates to CARSEYIMGDTEAFF.

V usage is TRBV30 and J usage is TRBJ1-4, with a possible D match to TRBD1 (6 bases). Germline V gene data show CDR1 as GTSNPN and CDR2 as SVGIG (reference sequence). This CDR3 is built from 15 residues. Trimming shortened V by 2 bases and J by 4 bases, and 14 bases separated the two germline ends. The CDR3 DNA is TGTGCCTGGAGTCAAATGGACAGCAGTAATGAAAAACTGTTTTTT. It specifies CAWSQMDSSNEKLFF.

This clonotype was seen repeatedly, ten times or more. This chain joins TRBV3-1 and TRBJ2-7, with a weak D call TRBD2 (6 bases). CDR1 LGHDT and CDR2 YNNKEL come from the germline V gene (reference sequence). This CDR3 contains 13 residues. V was clipped by 2 bases and J by 6 bases, with 11 bases between them. CDR3 coding DNA: TGTGCCAGCAGCCAAACGGGAGCTCTCGAGCAGTACTTC. Protein product: CASSQTGALEQYF.

The chain has TRBV29-1 and TRBJ1-5, with TRBD1 identical over 7 bases. From germline, CDR1 is SQVTM and CDR2 ANQGSEA. The ends lost 5 bases at V and 4 bases at J; junction bases unmatched: 5. The CDR3 consists of 13 residues. The CDR3 nucleotides read TGCAGCGTTCAACAGGGGCGGAATCAGCCCCAGCATTTT. This gives the protein CSVQQGRNQPQHF.

This clonotype was observed a single time. The chain joins TRBV6-2 or TRBV6-3 to TRBJ2-1, with TRBD2 identical over 7 bases. Germline assignment: CDR1 MNHEY and CDR2 SVGEGT. This CDR3 comprises 14 residues. Trimming at V came to 3 bases and at J to 8 bases, leaving 7 bases not matched to a gene. The CDR3 loop reads CASSYGGSDDEQFF. The CDR3 coding sequence is TGTGCCAGCAGTTATGGCGGGAGTGACGATGAGCAGTTCTTC.

A word on this clonotype: Lacking the conserved final phenylalanine or tryptophan, this CDR3 likely reflects a read error. V gene TRBV6-4 combines with J gene TRBJ1-1, with 7 bases lining up with TRBD1. The length of the CDR3 is 14 residues. The germline V gene encodes CDR1 MRHNA and CDR2 SNTAGT. With V trimmed by 7 bases and J by 4 bases, 9 bases remained unmatched. This chain's CDR3 is CASKRQGMGTEAFS. DNA for the CDR3: TGTGCCAGCAAACGACAGGGTATGGGCACTGAAGCTTTCTCT.

As to this clonotype: The germline gene is not matched at one end of the junction; a read error may be the cause. This chain connects TRBV7-2 to TRBJ2-7, with no clear D. This CDR3 region has 15 residues. Per the germline V gene, CDR1 is SGHTA and CDR2 is FQGNSA. The CDR3 region has the DNA TGTGCCAGCAGCTTGGTAGGCGTCAGCAACTACGACCAGTACTTC. It codes for CASSLVGVSNYDQYF.

This clonotype was seen many times. The V call is TRBV6-1, the J call TRBJ1-4; 8 positions match TRBD1. V shed 6 bases and J 7 bases; nucleotides not matched to a gene: 7. The CDR3 has 14 residues. Germline V CDR1 and CDR2: MNHNS, SASEGT. The CDR3 spells CASRSAGGTEKLFF. In nucleotides, the CDR3 is TGTGCCAGCAGGTCCGCAGGGGGCACTGAAAAACTGTTTTTT.